The present T cell receptor beta chain was sequenced within a study of T cells in women clearing cervical HPV infection. About the research overall: Controls' single incident HPV16 infection cleared within 12 months without precancer. Case blood was drawn a median around 150 days after lesion detection.

Germline lookup yields CDR1 DFQATT and CDR2 SNEGSKA (reference sequence). V was clipped by 4 bases and J by 3 bases, with 9 bases between them. CDR3 length: 12 amino acids. Concerning this clone: The CDR3 end lies 3 residues beyond the end of the read and is filled in from the germline J gene.

Libraries were prepared by immunoSEQ multiplex PCR; TCRdb keeps only in-frame clonotypes and omits some of them. This sample contains tens of thousands of clones. What was sequenced was blood buffy coat. The sequence came from a woman aged 18 to 75 with a cervical HPV16 infection that either progressed to CIN3+ or cleared (not recorded which). The gene calls are TRBV20-1 and TRBJ1-1; maybe TRBD1 (6 bases). Partial CDR3 DNA: TGCAGTGCTAAGGCAGGGGACACTGAA. It codes for CSAKAGDTE. The CDR3 in full is CSAKAGDTEAFF.